This TCR beta chain originates from a study of blood T cell repertoires in COVID-19. Per the original methods: The authors estimated nucleated cell counts from reference gene primer amplification. Assay: immunoSEQ multiplex PCR; the TCRdb copy retains only in-frame clones and omits some. D and trimming were read from the DNA, whereas the V and J calls and clone size are those reported in that table. The table shows approximately 220,000 clones, with about 80% occurring only once. Adults between roughly 18 and 89 years of age took part from 20 to 25 US areas. Participants' own reports of clinical history determined their cohort assignment. The germline V and J ends were trimmed by 6 bases and 3 bases, with 5 bases remaining between them. The CDR3 consists of 11 residues. Per germline, CDR1 MNHEY and CDR2 SVGAGI.

Sequencing input: PBMCs or T cells enriched from blood (not recorded which). The sequence came from a woman between 40 and 55 years old who had been exposed to COVID-19. The chain is built from TRBV6-5 and TRBJ1-1; unclear D gene. The chain's CDR3 is CASRRDTEAFF. CDR3 sequence (DNA): TGTGCCAGCAGACGAGACACTGAAGCTTTCTTT.